This entry is about one T cell receptor (beta chain). This clonotype showed up many times. The antigen it binds to is not known. No per-base quality is available; no much larger clone lies one base away. The library was produced with 5' RACE. Sequenced using an Illumina HiSeq 2000. A universal primer binding site was introduced by template switching, and a unique molecular identifier was present in the final cDNA, enabling accurate counting of TCR cDNA molecules. Specific primers in the conserved constant-segment region were used to synthesize first-strand cDNA for TCR alpha and beta chains. Each cDNA library was double barcoded, with a SMART-Mk sample barcode plus Illumina barcodes, to control for contamination. TruSeq adapter sequences and Illumina sample barcodes were added in two successive PCR steps. The TCR alpha and beta cDNA libraries were sequenced on the Illumina HiSeq platform using custom primers. On the study's bioinformatics: MiGEC processed the raw reads to extract unique molecular identifiers, while MiXCR was used to determine the CDR3 positions. For each individual, recombination models were inferred using an EM algorithm with the repgenHMM and IGoR tools. Shared clonotype analysis was performed with the tcR package in R, normalizing sharing by the product of cloneset sizes. To study raw recombination free of thymic and clonal selection effects, out-of-frame nonproductive sequences were analyzed. TCRdb reprocessed the public reads (quality trimming at Q25 with fastp, clone calling with MiXCR) and kept in-frame beta chains. Each entry merges the rows of one CDR3 protein and shows their most common DNA and genes. None of the V and J calls come from the authors' own analysis; TCRdb made them. The sample yields some 500,000 distinct CDR3 sequences; roughly 9.5% were counted once. The ten top clones hold roughly 3% of the sample.

Only healthy Caucasian donors were included. The twin cohort comprised three pairs of female monozygotic twins, all aged roughly 18 to 29 years. The RNA used for TCR libraries was isolated from peripheral blood mononuclear cells. The CDR3 contains 15 residues, cysteine and phenylalanine counted. Solely the CDR3 DNA is kept, with 45 bases framed from the first base. V is pared back by 1 base and J by 0 bases, with 7 bases lying between the germline termini. As encoded in the germline V gene, CDR1 is SGHRS while CDR2 is YFSETQ. The data are from a study of identical twins listed by TCRdb under 2016. With respect to the entire study: TCR alpha and beta repertoires from monozygotic twins, unrelated adults of various ages and cord blood were deep-sequenced to test whether fetal clonotypes persist. To rule out contamination, replicate twin experiments were performed at different times with different library preparation protocols. Results the study describes overall, beyond this receptor: Conclusions relied on cross-sectional statistical analysis, since the same donors could not be followed over many years. Out-of-frame TCR alpha sharing in monozygotic twins was systematically underestimated by recombination models, whereas sharing between unrelated individuals was in agreement with the recombination models. Excess twin sharing in beta out-of-frame sequences was weaker because fewer shared sequences lowered the signal-to-noise ratio. Compared with coincidental sharing between unrelated individuals, an excess of low generation-probability sequences was observed among out-of-frame TCR alpha sequences shared between twins. Abundant cord blood beta clonotypes carried fewer insertions; young adult naive repertoires showed a weaker similar trend, while memory repertoires showed none. Invariant T cells such as MAIT and iNKT could partly confound zero-insertion analyses, though diverse VJ usage argued against this for most clonotypes.

This same sample was also part of a study on yellow fever vaccine responses in identical twins. As the second study states: The authors reported that the T cell response to vaccination in identical twins appeared partly convergent and partly personalized. The study precisely tracked vaccine-responding T cell clones in identical twins.

The sample was PBMCs. The chain employs TRBV5-1 and TRBJ2-2; possibly the D gene is TRBD1, per 6 matching bases. This clonotype was sampled from a woman aged 18-35 years in good health. The nucleotide sequence is TGCGCCAGCAGCTTGACAGGGTCGAACACCGGGGAGCTGTTTTTT. It translates to CASSLTGSNTGELFF.